This record covers a single T cell receptor beta chain. There is no known antigen for this receptor. Within one base of it there is no much larger clone, and no base qualities were kept. The sample originates from a study of shared clonotypes between healthy human individuals (dated by TCRdb to 2020 to 2021). Regarding the complete study: A couple of women and a few men aged 18 to 49 years were included in the cohort. Per donor, three plates each were used for CD4 naive and CD4 memory, two for CD8 naive, and one for CD8 memory. Blood TCR repertoires of roughly 5 healthy adults were deeply sequenced to estimate repertoire size and the extent of clonotype sharing between individuals. Libraries were prepared and TCR repertoires were sequenced by different laboratories using diverse techniques, in order to increase sequencing depth and limit assay-specific biases. Per donor, leukapheresis produced somewhere between about 0.94 and 9 billion PBMCs.

General conclusions and limits of the study: When a few donors were compared, the shared fraction of clonotypes was 5% to 6.5% for naive CD4, approximately 3.5% for naive CD8, 2% to 2.5% for memory CD4, and under 0.5% for memory CD8. Pairwise subsampling led to the expectation that sequencing depth would affect the degree of clonotype sharing among donors. Sampling was limited to blood, and TCR repertoires in tissue likely differ from TCR repertoires in blood. The small number of donors limited the genetic and exposure-history diversity represented. Incomplete sequencing was indicated by rarefaction of sorted-subset datasets, despite the large sequencing depth. Higher generation probabilities were observed for clonotypes shared by all four sorted-subset donors than for non-shared clonotypes. Naive subsets generally had larger estimated clonotype richness than memory subsets.

The germline V gene (reference sequence) yields GTSNPN for CDR1 and SVGIG for CDR2. The CDR3, cysteine through phenylalanine, is 15 amino acids long. The retained sequence is limited to the CDR3, 45 bases, with the frame set at the first base. Germline trimming amounts to 2 bases on V and 0 bases on J, with 7 as the count of junction bases outside the gene matches. Donors were healthy HIV-negative adults with no recently reported acute infections or vaccinations. All donors were Caucasian adults living in Nashville, Tennessee, USA. Magnetic negative selection was used to enrich CD4+ T cells, after which naive cells were positively selected on CD45RA and the negative fraction became the memory subset. Blood was collected by leukapheresis, and PBMCs were isolated by Ficoll-Histopaque density gradient centrifugation and then cryopreserved in liquid nitrogen vapor phase. Purity and quantity of every magnetically sorted T cell population were checked by analytical flow cytometry. Genomic DNA was isolated from each sorted fraction and quantified by UV absorbance on a Nanodrop 2000c.

TCR CDR3 regions were amplified from genomic DNA by multiplex PCR using the deep immunoSEQ assay. Genomic DNA extracted from each cell subset was distributed evenly over all wells of several immunoSEQ 96-well plates, and each plate served as one replicate. For sorted subsets, approximately 190 ng genomic DNA, equal to approximately 30,000 T cell genomes, was loaded into each replicate PCR. Purified libraries were measured with a Qubit 3.0 fluorometer, size-checked on a Bioanalyzer 2100, and measured again with the KAPA Library Quantification kit. Every immunoSEQ 96-well plate was sequenced on a separate single-read 150-cycle Illumina NextSeq 550 flow cell. Per the authors' processing: The immunoSEQ output contained only junctional sequences without quality scores, so filtering could not match that applied to full-length reads. To assign V/J genes and CDR3, sequences were annotated against IMGT germline references using PyIR, a Python wrapper for IgBLAST v1.9. Reads were filtered out if the reads had weak V/J assignments (E-value above 1e-6), no CDR3, stop codons, out-of-frame junctions, or ambiguous translated residues. V3J clonotypes were defined by identical inferred V gene, J gene, and CDR3 amino acid sequence. Percentage overlap between repertoires was computed as shared unique clonotypes divided by the size of the smaller repertoire. Richness of each repertoire was evaluated using RTK rarefaction, the Chao1 estimator, and Recon v2.1 estimates of unobserved clonotypes. For all TCRbeta clonotypes obtained by the gDNA method from four donors, generation probabilities were computed with OLGA. TCRdb holds this immuneACCESS table with in-frame rearrangements only. Some clones are missing; in checked studies, unresolved V genes explain under half, and the rest has no known cause. That table furnishes V, J and clone size, whereas the DNA furnished D and trimming. This sample is represented by 2,500,000 or so clones; just over 90% of them were singletons. The ten largest clones add up to around 0.15% of the sample.

The specimen sequenced was naive CD4+ T cells sorted from blood. This specimen's cell subset or site label, interpreted: CD45RA+ positively selected. The receptor chain draws on TRBV30 and TRBJ2-7, and 7 junctional nucleotides match TRBD2. The sequence was obtained from a man younger than 35 in good health. At the DNA level, the sequence is TGTGCCTGGAGTCTGGGGGGACTATTCTCCTACGAGCAGTACTTC. The encoded protein is CAWSLGGLFSYEQYF.